A single T cell receptor (beta chain) is shown here with its context. There is no known antigen for this receptor. No much larger clone exists at a distance of one base, and base qualities are not known. The sample originates from a study of cytomegalovirus exposure and HLA in healthy donors (dated by TCRdb to 2017 to 2019). Concerning the study at large: The 650 to 750 repertoires of the first cohort and the 110 or so validation repertoires were produced on the same platform, according to a later analysis. The aim of the study was to test whether cataloging public T cell receptors could identify signatures of past pathogen exposure. In addition to the first cohort of about 650 subjects, a separate validation cohort of approximately 120 different subjects was used. To predict cytomegalovirus infection status, the study combined high-throughput TCR immunosequencing, statistical association of individual TCRs with disease status, and machine learning. What the authors observed across the whole study: A later analysis found that TCRs clustered in the first cohort also tended to co-occur in the 130 or so validation repertoires, with more than 90% of cluster scores above 0. A few of the identified cytomegalovirus-associated TCR beta chains were confirmed in vitro to be specific for cytomegalovirus antigens. A later analysis lacked HLA typing for the validation cohort, so it scored co-occurrence in that cohort across all 120 or so repertoires. The classifier was reported to diagnose cytomegalovirus status with high specificity and sensitivity in both the original and validation cohorts. While some public TCRs were present in many individuals, most TCR sequences turned up only very rarely across donors. It was suggested by the authors that the approach could potentially be generalized to other disease states and immunological phenotypes. In the study, about 150 TCR beta chains were listed as associated with cytomegalovirus.

The CDR3 starts with the cysteine, ends with the phenylalanine, and has 14 residues. The sequence is cut down to CDR3 DNA, 42 bases in frame from base 1. V is pared back by 10 bases and J by 0 bases, with 10 bases lying between the germline termini. The germline V gene encodes CDR1 MGHDK and CDR2 SYGVNS. The library relied on the immunoSEQ multiplex PCR assay. Under the source paper's analysis protocol: A statistical classification framework was built to diagnose cytomegalovirus status from the catalog of TCR beta chain sequences. TCRdb limited this immuneACCESS table to in-frame rearrangements with V and J called. A share of clones is missing; checked studies link under half to unresolved V genes, and the rest is unexplained. That table supplies the V and J calls and clone size; D and trimming were determined from the DNA. The sample profile shows 200,000 to 250,000 clones; roughly 80% of them were found once. The biggest ten clones account for less than 7% of the sample.

Donors formed part of the validation cohort, which comprised 120 or so subjects and was distinct from the first cohort of 666 subjects. The sequenced material came from PBMCs. The receptor was derived from a woman aged 18-35 years in good health and CMV-seronegative. The rearranged segments are TRBV25-1 and TRBJ2-6; there is no confident call for the D gene. The CDR3 loop reads CATSKGSGANVLTF. Here is the DNA: TGTGCCACCTCGAAGGGCTCTGGGGCCAACGTCCTGACTTTC.